These 14 T cell receptor beta chains share one sample of origin, sequenced in a study of response to subunit inactivated influenza vaccine. One entry per CDR3 protein, called by TCRdb with MiXCR from the RT-PCR reads. The sample records 600,000 to 850,000 distinct CDR3 sequences, 14% being singletons. Here the sequenced sample was PBMCs from blood, taken around 15 days before vaccination. The source of these receptors is a middle-aged man who received an inactivated influenza vaccine.

This clonotype was counted ten times or more. The V gene is TRBV9, the J gene TRBJ2-5; D is undetermined. Trimming cost V 1 base and J 5 bases, with 9 bases left between them. The CDR3 contains 13 residues. Germline V gene sequence: CDR1 SGDLS, CDR2 YYNGEE. As DNA, the CDR3 is TGTGCCAGCAGCGTATCCCGAGAGGAGACCCAGTACTTC. Protein product: CASSVSREETQYF.

The CDR3 DNA follows: TGTGCCAGCAGCTACACCACTGGGAGCAATCAGCCCCAGCATTTT. This codes for CASSYTTGSNQPQHF. The chain joins TRBV7-2 to TRBJ1-5; no firm D call. Trimming took 4 bases from V and 1 from J, leaving 11 bases between them. From germline, CDR1 is SGHTA and CDR2 FQGNSA. The CDR3 runs 15 residues.

CDR3 sequence (DNA): TGCGCCAGCAGCTTCGCCCAGGGAGAAGAGACCCAGTACTTC. Its translation is CASSFAQGEETQYF. The rearrangement links TRBV5-1 to TRBJ2-5; D might be TRBD1 or TRBD2, each matching 5 bases. The CDR3 runs to 14 residues. Trimming cost V 2 bases and J 3 bases, with 11 bases left between them. Germline V gene data show CDR1 as SGHRS and CDR2 as YFSETQ.

V gene TRBV9 combines with J gene TRBJ2-5; D gene ambiguous. Germline CDR1 reads SGDLS; CDR2 reads YYNGEE. V was trimmed by 0 bases and J by 3 bases, leaving 9 bases between them. The CDR3 consists of 14 residues. CDR3 protein: CASSVGNRKETQYF. The CDR3 nucleotides read TGTGCCAGCAGCGTAGGTAACAGAAAAGAGACCCAGTACTTC.

The sample holds a few counts of this clonotype. This chain links TRBV14 with TRBJ2-1, with 13 bases lining up with TRBD2. The CDR3 is made up of 16 amino acids. CDR1 and CDR2 (germline): SGHDN, FVKESK. V shed 4 bases, J shed 4 bases, and the junction held 4 bases outside the gene matches. CDR3 residues: CASSRGTSGIYNEQFF. CDR3 coding DNA: TGTGCCAGCAGCCGGGGGACTAGCGGGATTTACAATGAGCAGTTCTTC.

The CDR3 region has the DNA TGCAGTGCTGAGAGCGGGAGGGCGGTCTACGAGCAGTACTTC. As protein: CSAESGRAVYEQYF. J is TRBJ2-7 and V is TRBV20-1, with 10 bases fitting TRBD2. The CDR3 runs 14 residues. Germline values: CDR1 DFQATT, CDR2 SNEGSKA (reference sequence). The J segment lost 3 bases and the V segment lost 5 bases, leaving 7 bases of the junction unmatched.

The rearrangement links TRBV5-6 to TRBJ2-1, with D unclear. The CDR3 sequence is 14 residues long. With 7 bases removed from V and 3 bases from J, the gap between germline ends came to 14 bases. CDR1 is SGHDT and CDR2 is YYEEEE in the germline V gene. CDR3 DNA: TGTGCCAGCGTGGGTGGACGTATCTACAATGAGCAGTTCTTC. It encodes CASVGGRIYNEQFF. Filled out from reference TRBV5-6 and TRBJ2-1, the complete variable domain reads DAGVTQSPTHLIKTRGQQVTLRCSPKSGHDTVSWYQQALGQGPQFIFQYYEEEERQRGNFPDRFSGHQFPNYSSELNVNALLLGDSALYLCASVGGRIYNEQFFGPGTRLTVL.

The table lists this clonotype with a few counts. Here the CDR3 DNA reads TGTGCCAGCAGCCAACAGGGGTCCCCCTACAATGAGCAGTTCTTC. This gives the protein CASSQQGSPYNEQFF. V is TRBV6-1 and J is TRBJ2-1; TRBD1 matches 7 bases. V was pared by 6 bases and J by 2 bases, with 7 bases of the junction left unmatched. CDR3 length: 15 amino acids. Germline CDR1 MNHNS, CDR2 SASEGT.

The sample holds a few counts of this clonotype. The CDR3 here is CATRRGPRSQILDQETQYF. CDR3 nucleotides: TGTGCCACCCGTCGGGGCCCGCGATCGCAGATACTAGACCAAGAGACCCAGTACTTC. The rearrangement uses TRBV15 and TRBJ2-5; tentatively, D is TRBD1 or TRBD2 (5 bases each). Trimming left V 8 bases short and J 0 bases short, with 28 bases between. This CDR3 has 19 amino acids. Germline assignment: CDR1 LNHNV and CDR2 YYDKDF (reference sequence).

The DNA of the CDR3 is TGTGCCAGCAGCAAGATGGAGGGGACCCAGTACTTC. This translates into CASSKMEGTQYF. The chain recombines TRBV7-9 with TRBJ2-5, with a tentative D call TRBD2 (6 bases). Between the trimmed V and J ends, which lost 5 bases and 7 bases, there was a span of 11 bases. Germline assignment: CDR1 SEHNR and CDR2 FQNEAQ (reference sequence). The CDR3 is 12 residues long.

There are many counts of this clonotype. The chain recombines TRBV12-3 or TRBV12-4 with TRBJ2-3, with 10 bases aligning to TRBD2. The CDR3 runs 17 residues. J lost 7 bases, V lost 4 bases, and 14 bases had no gene match. The CDR3 is CASSSRTGTSDPYTQYF. In nucleotides, the CDR3 is TGTGCCAGCAGTTCTAGGACTGGGACTAGCGACCCGTATACGCAGTATTTT.

This clonotype was recorded at least ten times. V is TRBV12-3 or TRBV12-4 and J is TRBJ2-5; D may correspond to TRBD1 or TRBD2 (5 bases each). The CDR3 consists of 13 residues. Trimming removed 2 bases at V and 12 bases at J, with 16 bases between. The CDR3 DNA follows: TGTGCCAGCAGTTTATCCTCCGGGGCGCCGGAGTACTTC. Its translation is CASSLSSGAPEYF.

V is TRBV20-1 and J is TRBJ2-1; 9 nucleotides match TRBD1. The germline V gene has CDR1 DFQATT and CDR2 SNEGSKA (reference sequence). This CDR3 is built from 16 residues. The junction had 14 bases not matched to a gene; V was cut back by 5 bases and J by 6 bases. CDR3 sequence: CSARYSGTGMINEQFF. In DNA form, the CDR3 reads TGCAGTGCTCGGTATTCCGGGACAGGGATGATCAATGAGCAGTTCTTC.

CDR3 amino acids: CASSLQGAFYNEQFF. CDR3 DNA sequence: TGTGCCAGCAGCTTACAGGGGGCGTTTTACAATGAGCAGTTCTTC. V and J are TRBV7-3 and TRBJ2-1, with 8 nucleotides matching TRBD1. Germline V gene sequence: CDR1 SGHTA, CDR2 FQGTGA. V dropped 2 bases and J dropped 4; count of bases not matched to a gene: 4. The CDR3 sequence is 15 residues long.